Listed here is a single T cell receptor (beta chain). The data originate from a study of OX40 agonist ivuxolimab in advanced cancers. About the research overall: Across the patients, intravenous ivuxolimab was delivered every 2 weeks at 0.01 to 10 mg/kg.

Profiled with immunoSEQ multiplex PCR; TCRdb holds only in-frame clones, not every one. The data hold more than 65,000 clones, with 90% to 95% observed a single time. The CDR3 covers 15 residues. CDR1 is MNHNY, CDR2 SVGAGI, per germline (reference sequence). The V segment lost 0 bases and the J segment 5 bases; nucleotides outside the gene matches: 2. Samples were taken at baseline and on day 1 of cycles 4 and 7. V and J are TRBV6-6 and TRBJ1-5; 9 bases match TRBD1. The sequenced sample was CD4+ or CD8+ T cells sorted from blood, obtained in a trial of the OX40 agonist ivuxolimab. This clonotype originated in an adult with an advanced solid tumor such as melanoma, head and neck, liver or kidney cancer. This chain's CDR3 is CASSYSGTGYQPQHF. Here the CDR3 DNA reads TGTGCCAGCAGTTACTCCGGGACAGGGTATCAGCCCCAGCATTTT.